What follows is one T cell receptor (beta chain) and its context. 13 Jbeta primers and 60 Vbeta primers were used for the PCR. Profiled with immunoSEQ multiplex PCR; TCRdb holds only in-frame clones, not every one. There are roughly 90,000 clones in the sample, with about 16% held by the top ten. The data stem from a study of cytomegalovirus exposure and HLA in healthy donors. With 2 bases removed from V and 2 bases from J, the gap between germline ends came to 22 bases. From germline, CDR1 is ENHRY and CDR2 SYGVKD. The CDR3 has 19 amino acids. The chain has TRBV10-3 and TRBJ2-1, with D perhaps matching TRBD2 (7 bases). The origin of this receptor is a man in his forties or fifties in good health and CMV-seropositive. Sequenced: PBMCs. The CDR3 loop is CAISEKALGGGGPYNEQFF. The CDR3, as DNA: TGTGCCATCAGTGAGAAAGCCCTGGGAGGGGGAGGACCCTACAATGAGCAGTTCTTC.